Below are 18 T cell receptor beta chains sequenced from a single sample in a study of CD8+CD57+ T cells in acquired aplastic anemia. Genomic DNA served as template for TCR beta VDJ and CDR3 profiling. Each CDR3 protein is one row after TCRdb ran MiXCR on the reads. The sample includes fewer than 300,000 distinct CDR3 sequences, 82% seen only once; the top ten take less than 50%. Before being chosen for sequencing, patients had shown CD8+CD57+ cell expansion by flow cytometry. Sequencing input: sorted CD4+, CD8+, or CD8+CD57+ T cells (not recorded which) from PBMCs. The origin of the receptors is a human donor with aplastic anemia.

A remark on this clonotype: It is likely a read error, because the conserved phenylalanine at the end of the CDR3 is missing. Because the CDR3's place on the DNA is in doubt, the DNA is left out and the CDR3 is given as listed by TCRdb. The J gene is TRBJ1-1, the V gene TRBV2; the D call TRBD1 from the table was never checked on the DNA. CDR1 and CDR2 from the germline V gene are SNHLY and FYNNEI. The CDR3 extends over 15 residues, inclusive of both ends. The CDR3 spells CASSGWTGTEAFFGQ.

Concerning this clonotype itself: As the CDR3 is not closed by the conserved phenylalanine or tryptophan, this likely results from a read error. The DNA is omitted, as the CDR3 cannot be located on it reliably, and the CDR3 follows TCRdb's listing. The rearrangement links TRBV2 to TRBJ1-5; the table's D call, TRBD1, has no DNA check behind it. The germline V gene encodes CDR1 SNHLY and CDR2 FYNNEI. A total of 15 residues make up the CDR3, ends included. CDR3 region: CASSEGATHTQHYRP.

The chain is built from TRBV2 and TRBJ2-2, with D possibly matching TRBD1 (6 bases). The CDR3 is made up of 13 amino acids. Deletions cut 8 bases from V and 13 bases from J, with 20 bases between. Germline V lookup: CDR1 SNHLY, CDR2 FYNNEI. This CDR3 reads CASVEGDTGTLFF. The CDR3 nucleotides read TGTGCCAGCGTGGAAGGGGACACCGGTACGCTGTTTTTT.

A remark on this clonotype: Because the CDR3 is missing its conserved closing phenylalanine or tryptophan, this is likely a read error. It is unclear where the CDR3 begins or ends on the DNA, so no DNA is shown, and the CDR3 is as TCRdb lists it. The V and J genes are TRBV9 and TRBJ2-7. CDR1 SGDLS and CDR2 YYNGEE come from the germline V gene. Inclusive of both ends, the CDR3 amounts to 12 amino acids. This CDR3 is CASSPRRHGQHY.

The gene calls are TRBV19 and TRBJ1-4; TRBD1 agrees at 7 bases. The CDR3 spans 18 residues. Germline loops: CDR1 LNHDA, CDR2 SQIVND (reference sequence). V lost 1 base to trimming and J lost 0 bases; unmatched junction nucleotides: 8. CDR3 residues: CASSIGEGTAATNEKLFF. The CDR3 DNA is TGTGCCAGTAGTATAGGTGAGGGGACAGCTGCAACTAATGAAAAACTGTTTTTT.

The chain is built from TRBV7-2 and TRBJ1-4; TRBD1 matches 7 bases. The J call may be incorrect, as the DNA end agrees better with TRBJ2-2. Germline V gives CDR1 SGHTA, CDR2 FQGNSA. The CDR3 is 17 amino acids. CDR3 residues: CASSLSNRQGNTGELFF. The CDR3 DNA sequence: TGTGCCAGCAGCCTGTCAAATAGACAGGGGAACACCGGGGAGCTGTTTTTT.

This chain uses TRBV5-8 with TRBJ2-5; the D gene is possibly TRBD2 (6 bases). Germline loops: CDR1 SGHTS, CDR2 YDEGEE. V lost 2 bases and J 2 bases, leaving 10 bases between the germline ends. The CDR3 totals 14 residues. The chain's CDR3 is CASSFASAQETQYF. CDR3 in DNA: TGTGCCAGCAGCTTTGCTAGCGCGCAAGAGACCCAGTACTTC. The full variable domain, completed using reference TRBV5-8 and TRBJ2-5, is EAGVTQSPTHLIKTRGQQATLRCSPISGHTSVYWYQQALGLGLQFLLWYDEGEERNRGNFPPRFSGRQFPNYSSELNVNALELEDSALYLCASSFASAQETQYFGPGTRLLVL.

The chain is built from TRBV7-8 and TRBJ2-3, with 9 bases fitting TRBD2. The V gene's germline CDR1 is SGHVS and CDR2 FQNEAQ. This CDR3 is 14 amino acids long. Trimming removed 3 bases from V and 11 bases from J; junction bases left unmatched: 9. CDR3 in amino acids: CASSFGTSPYEQYF. The CDR3 region has the DNA TGTGCCAGCAGCTTTGGGACTAGCCCCTACGAGCAGTATTTT.

Comment on this clonotype: A read error may account for a junction end that differs from germline. The chain combines TRBV19 with TRBJ1-5; no definite D call. The CDR3 length is 15 residues. Germline V gene sequence: CDR1 LNHDA, CDR2 SQIVND (reference sequence). DNA of the CDR3: TGTGCCAGTAGTGTCGTGGGGTCTAGCAATCAGCTCCAGCATTTT. It specifies CASSVVGSSNQLQHF.

The rearrangement joins TRBV5-6 to TRBJ1-2; TRBD1 aligns across 7 bases. V was pared by 1 base and J by 8 bases, with 8 bases of the junction left unmatched. This CDR3 is 14 amino acids long. Germline V gene data show CDR1 as SGHDT and CDR2 as YYEEEE. The CDR3 nucleotides read TGTGCCAGCAGCTTGAAGAAGGGGGCGAAGGGCTACACCTTC. It specifies CASSLKKGAKGYTF. Combining the CDR3 with reference TRBV5-6 and TRBJ1-2 gives the whole variable domain DAGVTQSPTHLIKTRGQQVTLRCSPKSGHDTVSWYQQALGQGPQFIFQYYEEEERQRGNFPDRFSGHQFPNYSSELNVNALLLGDSALYLCASSLKKGAKGYTFGSGTRLTVV.

As for this clonotype: It is likely a read error, because the conserved phenylalanine at the end of the CDR3 is missing. The DNA is left out, because the CDR3 cannot be placed on it with certainty; the CDR3 is given as TCRdb lists it. The gene calls are TRBV7-9 and TRBJ2-5; the D call of TRBD2 is as the table states it, not checked on the DNA. The CDR3 has 12 residues if both end residues are counted. Germline CDR1 SEHNR, CDR2 FQNEAQ (reference sequence). The CDR3 loop is CASSGDRSGGYD.

Of note for this clonotype: One end of the junction is discordant with germline, which a read error may explain. The CDR3 sequence is CASSVAGRPTAQQYF. Here the CDR3 DNA reads TGTGCCAGCAGCGTAGCGGGACGTCCCACTGCGCAGCAGTATTTT. The genes are TRBV7-8 and TRBJ2-3, with TRBD2 identical over 8 bases. The CDR3 has 15 residues. Germline V CDR1 and CDR2: SGHVS, FQNEAQ.

Worth noting for this clonotype: As the CDR3 is not closed by the conserved phenylalanine or tryptophan, this likely results from a read error. It is unclear where the CDR3 begins or ends on the DNA, so no DNA is shown, and the CDR3 is as TCRdb lists it. The J gene is TRBJ2-1, the V gene TRBV9; the table's D gene call, TRBD1, was not cross checked with the DNA. Germline V gene sequence: CDR1 SGDLS, CDR2 YYNGEE. The CDR3 is made up of 13 amino acids, end residues included. This CDR3 is CASSDAGEEQETL.

The rearrangement uses TRBV7-9 and TRBJ2-7; 8 nucleotides match TRBD2. The V gene end was trimmed by 3 bases and the J gene end by 3 bases; junction bases not matched to a gene: 10. The CDR3 has 16 residues. CDR1 SEHNR and CDR2 FQNEAQ come from the germline V gene (reference sequence). The DNA of the CDR3 is TGTGCCAGCAGCTTTCAAAGAAGCGGGGGTTACTACGAGCAGTACTTC. Protein: CASSFQRSGGYYEQYF.

The chain uses TRBV5-6 and TRBJ2-4; possible D gene TRBD1, 6 bases. Germline V lookup: CDR1 SGHDT, CDR2 YYEEEE. V lost 0 bases, J lost 11 bases, and 9 bases lay in between. The CDR3 covers 12 residues. CDR3 amino acids: CASSLGGGVQYF. CDR3 sequence (DNA): TGTGCCAGCAGCTTGGGTGGGGGCGTTCAGTACTTC.

V and J are TRBV9 and TRBJ2-5, with TRBD1 matching over 7 bases. The CDR3 contains 15 residues. The germline V gene has CDR1 SGDLS and CDR2 YYNGEE. V dropped 0 bases and J dropped 1; count of bases not matched to a gene: 3. CDR3: CASSVVGTAQETQYF. The CDR3 DNA reads as TGTGCCAGCAGCGTAGTTGGGACAGCCCAAGAGACCCAGTACTTC.

This clonotype was seen just once. The chain recombines TRBV19 with TRBJ1-2; unclear D gene. V was trimmed by 10 bases and J by 6 bases, leaving 9 bases between them. The CDR3 length is 10 residues. The germline gives CDR1 LNHDA, CDR2 SQIVND (reference sequence). The CDR3 is CATARDGYTF. In nucleotides, the CDR3 is TGTGCCACCGCAAGGGATGGCTACACCTTC.

As for this clonotype: The CDR3 does not end in the conserved phenylalanine or tryptophan, so this is likely a read error. Because the CDR3's place on the DNA is in doubt, the DNA is left out and the CDR3 is given as listed by TCRdb. This sequence joins TRBV7-9 and TRBJ1-6; the tabulated D call, TRBD1, remains unverified against the DNA. CDR1 and CDR2 from the germline V gene are SEHNR and FQNEAQ (reference sequence). The CDR3 contains 13 residues when both ends are counted. The CDR3 spells CASSRGGGGENQQ.